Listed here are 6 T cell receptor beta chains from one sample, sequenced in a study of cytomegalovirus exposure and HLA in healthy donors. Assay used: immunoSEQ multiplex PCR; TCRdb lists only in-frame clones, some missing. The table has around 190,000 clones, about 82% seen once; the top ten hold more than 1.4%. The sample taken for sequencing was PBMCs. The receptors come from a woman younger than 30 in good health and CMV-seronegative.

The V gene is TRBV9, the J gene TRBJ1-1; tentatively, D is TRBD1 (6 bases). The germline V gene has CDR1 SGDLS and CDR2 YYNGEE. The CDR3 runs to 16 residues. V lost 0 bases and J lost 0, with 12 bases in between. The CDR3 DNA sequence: TGTGCCAGCAGCGTAGATGGACAGCAAATGAACACTGAAGCTTTCTTT. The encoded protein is CASSVDGQQMNTEAFF.

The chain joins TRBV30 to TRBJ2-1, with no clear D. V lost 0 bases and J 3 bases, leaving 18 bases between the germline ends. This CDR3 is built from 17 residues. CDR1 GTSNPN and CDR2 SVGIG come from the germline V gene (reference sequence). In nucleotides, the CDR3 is TGTGCCTGGAGTGTACCCCACTCGAGTACTTTCTACAATGAGCAGTTCTTC. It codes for CAWSVPHSSTFYNEQFF.

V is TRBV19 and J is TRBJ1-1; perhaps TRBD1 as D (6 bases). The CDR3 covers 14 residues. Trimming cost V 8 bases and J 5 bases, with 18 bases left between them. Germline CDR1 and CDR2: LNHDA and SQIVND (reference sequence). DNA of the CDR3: TGTGCCAGTTCTACTCAAGGGGGTGCGACTGAAGCTTTCTTT. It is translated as CASSTQGGATEAFF.

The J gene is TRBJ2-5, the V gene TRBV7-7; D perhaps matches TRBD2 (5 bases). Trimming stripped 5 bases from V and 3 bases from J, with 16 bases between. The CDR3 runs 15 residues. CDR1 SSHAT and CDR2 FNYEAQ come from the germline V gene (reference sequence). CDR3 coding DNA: TGTGCCAGCAGCCTTGGGCGGGTACTAAAAGAGACCCAGTACTTC. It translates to CASSLGRVLKETQYF.

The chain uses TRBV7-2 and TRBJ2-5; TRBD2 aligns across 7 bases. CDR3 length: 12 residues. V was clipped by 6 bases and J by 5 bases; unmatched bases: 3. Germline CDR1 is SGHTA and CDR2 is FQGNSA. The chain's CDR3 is CASSSAGETQYF. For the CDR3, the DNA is TGTGCCAGCAGTTCAGCGGGGGAGACCCAGTACTTC.

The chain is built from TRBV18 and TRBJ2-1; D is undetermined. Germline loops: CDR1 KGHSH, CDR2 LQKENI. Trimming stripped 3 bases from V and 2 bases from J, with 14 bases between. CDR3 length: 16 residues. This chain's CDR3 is CASSPQSPVTYNEQFF. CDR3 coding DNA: TGTGCCAGCTCACCCCAGTCGCCAGTTACCTACAATGAGCAGTTCTTC.